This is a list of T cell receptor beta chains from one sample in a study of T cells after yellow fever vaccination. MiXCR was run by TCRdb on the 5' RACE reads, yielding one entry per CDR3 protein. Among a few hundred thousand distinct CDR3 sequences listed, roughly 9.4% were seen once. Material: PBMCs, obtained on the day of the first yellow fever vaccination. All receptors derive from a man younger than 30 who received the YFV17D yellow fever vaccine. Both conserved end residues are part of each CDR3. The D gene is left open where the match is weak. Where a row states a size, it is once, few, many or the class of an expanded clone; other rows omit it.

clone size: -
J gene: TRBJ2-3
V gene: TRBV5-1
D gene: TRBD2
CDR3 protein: CASSSALAGVDTQCF
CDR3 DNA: TGCGCCAGCAGCTCCGCCCTAGCGGGGGTAGATACGCAGTGTTTT

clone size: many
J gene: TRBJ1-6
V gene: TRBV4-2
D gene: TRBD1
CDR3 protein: CASSQEGDRVITSWALHF
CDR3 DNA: TGTGCCAGCAGCCAAGAAGGGGACAGGGTAATCACCTCGTGGGCCCTCCACTTT

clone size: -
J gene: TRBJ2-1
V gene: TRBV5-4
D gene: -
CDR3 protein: CASSSLATGSEQFF
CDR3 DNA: TGTGCCAGCAGCTCTCTAGCGACGGGATCTGAGCAGTTCTTC

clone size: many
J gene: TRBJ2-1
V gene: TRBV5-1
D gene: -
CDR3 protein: CASSSGYNEQFF
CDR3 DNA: TGCGCCAGCAGCTCAGGATACAATGAGCAGTTCTTC

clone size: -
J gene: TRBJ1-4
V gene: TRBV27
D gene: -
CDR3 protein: CASSLRHLTTNEKLFF
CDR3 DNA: TGTGCCAGCAGTTTACGACATCTAACAACTAATGAAAAACTGTTTTTT

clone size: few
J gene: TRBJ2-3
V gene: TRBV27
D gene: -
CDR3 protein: CASSSYAWRAGVSDTQYF
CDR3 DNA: TGTGCCAGCAGTTCGTACGCCTGGCGAGCGGGCGTCTCAGATACGCAGTATTTT

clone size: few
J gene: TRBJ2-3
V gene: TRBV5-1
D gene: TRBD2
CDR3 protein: CASSEGLAGNTQYF
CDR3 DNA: TGCGCCAGCAGCGAGGGACTAGCGGGGAATACGCAGTATTTT

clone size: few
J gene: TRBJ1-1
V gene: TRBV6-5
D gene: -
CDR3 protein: CASSYTTMNTEAFF
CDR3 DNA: TGTGCCAGCAGTTACACCACAATGAACACTGAAGCTTTCTTT

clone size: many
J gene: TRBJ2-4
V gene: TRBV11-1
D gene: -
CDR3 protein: CASSLEFHIQYF
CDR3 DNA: TGTGCCAGCAGCTTAGAGTTTCACATTCAGTACTTC

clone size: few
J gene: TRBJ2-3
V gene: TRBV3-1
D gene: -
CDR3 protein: CASSRVFVTDTQYF
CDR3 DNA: TGTGCCAGCAGCCGAGTCTTCGTCACAGATACGCAGTATTTT